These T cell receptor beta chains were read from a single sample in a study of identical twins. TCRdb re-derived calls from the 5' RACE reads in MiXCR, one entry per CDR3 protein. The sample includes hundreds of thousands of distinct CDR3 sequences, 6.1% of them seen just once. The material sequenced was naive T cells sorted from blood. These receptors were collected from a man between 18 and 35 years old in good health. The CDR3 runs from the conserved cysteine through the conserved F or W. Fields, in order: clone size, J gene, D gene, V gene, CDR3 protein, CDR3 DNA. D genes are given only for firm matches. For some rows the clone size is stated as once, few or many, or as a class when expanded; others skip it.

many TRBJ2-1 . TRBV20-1 CSAFAARWGEQFF TGCAGTGCTTTTGCGGCCCGGTGGGGTGAGCAGTTCTTC
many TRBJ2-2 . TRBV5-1 CASSLARIEGELFF TGCGCCAGCAGCTTGGCCCGAATTGAAGGGGAGCTGTTTTTT
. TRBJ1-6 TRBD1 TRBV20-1 CSASKGQGHNSPLHF TGCAGTGCCTCTAAAGGACAGGGGCATAATTCACCCCTCCACTTT
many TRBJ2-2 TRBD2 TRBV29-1 CSVTQTSAGELFF TGCAGCGTCACCCAGACTAGCGCGGGGGAGCTGTTTTTT
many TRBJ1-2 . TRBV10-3 CAISSDTYGYTF TGTGCCATCAGCTCTGACACCTATGGCTACACCTTC
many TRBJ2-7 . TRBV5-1 CASSLVVRDYEQYF TGCGCCAGCAGCTTGGTGGTTAGGGACTACGAGCAGTACTTC
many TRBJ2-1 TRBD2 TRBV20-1 CSARSGSAEQFF TGCAGTGCTAGGAGCGGGAGCGCTGAGCAGTTCTTC
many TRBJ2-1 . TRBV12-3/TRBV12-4 CASVARLAKYNEQFF TGTGCCAGCGTCGCTAGGCTAGCGAAATACAATGAGCAGTTCTTC
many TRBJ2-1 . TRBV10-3 CAISELRNEGNEQFF TGTGCCATCAGTGAGCTTAGGAACGAGGGCAATGAGCAGTTCTTC
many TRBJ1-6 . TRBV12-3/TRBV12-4 CASSQTGANSPLHF TGTGCCAGCAGCCAGACAGGAGCTAATTCACCCCTCCACTTT
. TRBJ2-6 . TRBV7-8 CASSPYRAGANVLTF TGTGCCAGCAGCCCGTACAGGGCTGGGGCCAACGTCCTGACTTTC
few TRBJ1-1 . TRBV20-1 CSADHNVTIEAFF TGCAGTGCCGACCACAACGTCACGATTGAAGCTTTCTTT
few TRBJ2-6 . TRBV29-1 CSVAPDSGANVLTF TGCAGCGTTGCGCCCGACTCTGGGGCCAACGTCCTGACTTTC
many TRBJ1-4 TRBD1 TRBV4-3 CASNAGQGNEKLFF TGCGCCAGCAACGCCGGACAGGGGAATGAAAAACTGTTTTTT
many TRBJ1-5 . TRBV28 CASSFTGDNQPQHF TGTGCCAGCAGTTTTACGGGGGACAATCAGCCCCAGCATTTT
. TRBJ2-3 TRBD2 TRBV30 CAWSVLLAGGDTQYF TGTGCCTGGAGTGTACTGCTAGCGGGAGGAGATACGCAGTATTTT
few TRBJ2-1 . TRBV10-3 CAISTVGTLSYNEQFF TGTGCCATCAGTACCGTCGGGACTCTCTCCTACAATGAGCAGTTCTTC
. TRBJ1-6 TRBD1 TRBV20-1 CSATGQGSSPLHF TGCAGTGCAACGGGACAGGGCTCCTCACCCCTCCACTTT
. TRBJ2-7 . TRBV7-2 CASSLGTTGRSYEQYF TGTGCCAGCAGCTTAGGAACGACAGGCCGTTCCTACGAGCAGTACTTC
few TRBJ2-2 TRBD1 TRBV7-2 CASNVQGDTEHGELFF TGTGCCAGCAACGTTCAGGGGGACACTGAGCACGGGGAGCTGTTTTTT
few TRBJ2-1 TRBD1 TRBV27 CASTGTGTPNEQFF TGTGCCAGCACCGGGACAGGAACTCCCAATGAGCAGTTCTTC
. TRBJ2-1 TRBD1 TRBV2 CASRSRGTGAYNEQFF TGTGCCAGCAGAAGCCGCGGGACAGGGGCCTACAATGAGCAGTTCTTC
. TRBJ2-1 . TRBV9 CASSAYQGSCSYNEQFF TGTGCCAGCAGCGCGTACCAGGGATCGTGCTCCTACAATGAGCAGTTCTTC
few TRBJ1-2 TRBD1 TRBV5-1 CASSTGQGDYGYTF TGCGCCAGCAGCACCGGACAGGGTGACTATGGCTACACCTTC
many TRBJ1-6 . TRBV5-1 CASSLQGTADSPLHF TGCGCCAGCAGCTTGCAGGGGACGGCGGACTCACCCCTCCACTTT
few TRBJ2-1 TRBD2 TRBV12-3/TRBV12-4 CASWPSGSDEQFF TGTGCCAGCTGGCCTAGCGGGAGCGATGAGCAGTTCTTC
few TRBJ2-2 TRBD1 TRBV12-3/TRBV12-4 CASSAIQGANTGELFF TGTGCCAGCAGTGCAATCCAGGGGGCGAACACCGGGGAGCTGTTTTTT
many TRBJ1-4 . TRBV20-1 CSARNGGSEKLFF TGCAGTGCCCGGAATGGGGGGTCGGAAAAACTGTTTTTT
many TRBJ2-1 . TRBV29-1 CSVLGGQNNEQFF TGCAGCGTTTTGGGCGGGCAAAACAATGAGCAGTTCTTC
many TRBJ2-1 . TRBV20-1 CSAARDLYNEQFF TGCAGTGCTGCCCGGGACCTTTACAATGAGCAGTTCTTC
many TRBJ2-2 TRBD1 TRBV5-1 CASSPLLRQGNTGELFF TGCGCCAGCAGCCCACTTCTCCGACAGGGCAACACCGGGGAGCTGTTTTTT
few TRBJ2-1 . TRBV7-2 CASSLTARGVYEQFF TGTGCCAGCAGCTTAACCGCAAGGGGAGTCTATGAGCAGTTCTTC
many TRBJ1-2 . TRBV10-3 CAISTANYGYTF TGTGCCATCAGTACAGCTAACTATGGCTACACCTTC
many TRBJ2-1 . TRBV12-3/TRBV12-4 CASSLLASEQFF TGTGCCAGCAGTTTACTAGCTAGTGAGCAGTTCTTC
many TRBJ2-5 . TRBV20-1 CSAKVQVGQETQYF TGCAGTGCTAAAGTTCAGGTGGGCCAAGAGACCCAGTACTTC
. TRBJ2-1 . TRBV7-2 CASSLEPLRGKFF TGTGCCAGCAGCTTAGAGCCGCTAAGGGGGAAGTTCTTC
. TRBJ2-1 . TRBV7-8 CASTPGRVPYNEQFF TGTGCCAGCACCCCCGGAAGGGTTCCCTACAATGAGCAGTTCTTC
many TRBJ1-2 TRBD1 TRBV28 CASRGDRNNYGYTF TGTGCCAGCAGGGGGGACAGAAATAACTATGGCTACACCTTC
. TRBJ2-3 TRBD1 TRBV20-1 CSARGGTAVLATDTQYF TGCAGTGCTAGAGGGGGGACAGCAGTTCTAGCAACAGATACGCAGTATTTT
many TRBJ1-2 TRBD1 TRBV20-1 CSARDSNNYGYTF TGCAGTGCTCGGGACAGCAATAACTATGGCTACACCTTC
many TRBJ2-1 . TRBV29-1 CSVEELDRAYNEQFF TGCAGCGTTGAAGAGTTGGACAGAGCCTACAATGAGCAGTTCTTC
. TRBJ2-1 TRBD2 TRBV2 CAIPSGSYNEQFF TGTGCCATACCTAGCGGGAGTTACAATGAGCAGTTCTTC
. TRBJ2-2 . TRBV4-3 CASSQDDGGNTGELFF TGCGCCAGCAGCCAAGACGATGGGGGTAACACCGGGGAGCTGTTTTTT
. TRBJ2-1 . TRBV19 CASIRRANSYNEQFF TGTGCCAGTATCCGGCGGGCTAACTCCTACAATGAGCAGTTCTTC
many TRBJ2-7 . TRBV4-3 CASSQDLGQYEQYF TGCGCCAGCAGCCAAGATCTCGGACAGTACGAGCAGTACTTC
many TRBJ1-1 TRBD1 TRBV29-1 CSVARAAGGPMNTEAFF TGCAGCGTCGCCCGGGCGGCAGGGGGCCCCATGAACACTGAAGCTTTCTTT